This T cell receptor (beta chain) derives from a study of tumor and adjacent non-tumor tissue in lung cancer. Overall study: Histology: 11 to 13 adenocarcinoma, a couple of squamous cell carcinoma, 1 small cell lung cancer.

RNA was extracted from bulk tissue without any cell sorting. TCRbeta libraries were built with three rounds of nested PCR, modified from ARM-PCR. TCRdb re-analysed the multiplex PCR reads in MiXCR, keeping a single row per CDR3 protein. This sample yields fewer than 80,000 distinct CDR3 sequences, of which around 70% are seen a single time; roughly 13% belongs to the top ten. Losses at the gene ends were 9 bases for V and 4 bases for J; bases not matched to a gene: 13. This CDR3 is built from 15 residues. Germline CDR1 and CDR2: MNHNS and SASEGT. Findings and limits, study-wide: Higher tumor TCR diversity was associated with shorter survival.

As for this clonotype: The antigen is not known. Since no conserved phenylalanine or tryptophan closes the CDR3, a read error is the likely cause.

The sequence was obtained from a woman between 65 and 79 years old with non-small cell lung cancer. The chain carries TRBV6-1 and TRBJ2-5, with 8 bases identical to TRBD1. What was sequenced was lung tumor tissue. The CDR3 loop is CASDYGTGKRETQYL. DNA of the CDR3: TGTGCCAGTGATTACGGGACAGGAAAGCGAGAGACCCAGTACCTC.